This passage covers 29 T cell receptor beta chains from one sample sequenced in a study of T cell responses to AZD1222 COVID-19 vaccine. Repertoires were generated with immunoSEQ multiplex PCR, while TCRdb's copy carries only in-frame clones and drops some. The sample consists of around 110,000 clones, roughly 90% of them appearing once. The source material was peripheral blood, sampled on day 0 of AZD1222 vaccination. The receptors shown here come from an adult in good health.

The CDR3 bases are TGTGCCAGCAGTGTCGGGTACTCCTACGAGCAGTACTTC. It yields the protein CASSVGYSYEQYF. This chain connects TRBV2 to TRBJ2-7; D is unresolved. The CDR3 sequence is 13 residues long. The germline gives CDR1 SNHLY, CDR2 FYNNEI. Deletions cut 4 bases from V and 0 bases from J, with 7 bases between.

The V call is TRBV27, the J call TRBJ1-1; the D is unclear. Germline V CDR1 and CDR2: MNHEY, SMNVEV (reference sequence). The CDR3 extends over 15 amino acids. V was shortened by 0 bases and J by 3 bases, with 11 bases between the two germline ends. This CDR3 reads CASSLSVLRDTEAFF. CDR3 in DNA: TGTGCCAGCAGTTTATCGGTCCTAAGGGACACTGAAGCTTTCTTT.

The table lists this clone with many counts. The chain employs TRBV5-1 and TRBJ2-5; TRBD2 matches 13 bases. Germline CDR1 is SGHRS and CDR2 is YFSETQ. The V segment lost 0 bases and the J segment 6 bases; nucleotides outside the gene matches: 2. This CDR3 spans 15 amino acids. This CDR3 is CASSLGLAGGQTQYF. CDR3 DNA: TGCGCCAGCAGCTTGGGACTAGCGGGGGGTCAGACCCAGTACTTC. Full variable domain (remainder filled in from reference TRBV5-1 and TRBJ2-5): KAGVTQTPRYLIKTRGQQVTLSCSPISGHRSVSWYQQTPGQGLQFLFEYFSETQRNKGNFPGRFSGRQFSNSRSEMNVSTLELGDSALYLCASSLGLAGGQTQYFGPGTRLLVL.

The genes are TRBV7-3 and TRBJ2-5; tentative D call: TRBD2 (5 bases). The CDR3 totals 15 residues. Germline-derived CDR1 and CDR2 are SGHTA and FQGTGA. V lost 4 bases to trimming and J lost 5 bases, with 17 bases between them. The CDR3 DNA sequence: TGTGCCAGCAGCTCTGTCGGGGATCCCGGGGAGACCCAGTACTTC. Translated: CASSSVGDPGETQYF.

The genes are TRBV28 and TRBJ2-7, with 7 nucleotides matching TRBD2. The CDR3 has 10 amino acids. Germline values: CDR1 MDHEN, CDR2 SYDVKM. J lost 7 bases, V lost 6 bases, and 0 bases had no gene match. The CDR3 nucleotides are TGTGCCAGCAGGGGGGGGGAGCAGTACTTC. This encodes CASRGGEQYF.

This clone has only a few counts. The J gene is TRBJ1-5, the V gene TRBV5-1; the D gene is possibly TRBD1 (5 bases). CDR1 SGHRS and CDR2 YFSETQ come from the germline V gene. Trimming left V 3 bases short and J 7 bases short, with 11 bases between. This CDR3 comprises 13 residues. The CDR3 is CASSWGVGQPQHF. Here the CDR3 DNA reads TGCGCCAGCAGCTGGGGGGTTGGCCAGCCCCAGCATTTT.

The CDR3 is CASSLLMDGGNEQFF. The CDR3 DNA reads as TGTGCCAGCAGCCTATTGATGGATGGGGGCAATGAGCAGTTCTTC. The rearrangement uses TRBV5-6 and TRBJ2-1, with D perhaps TRBD1 or TRBD2 (5 bases each). This CDR3 comprises 15 residues. Per the germline V gene, CDR1 is SGHDT and CDR2 is YYEEEE. V shed 4 bases and J shed 6 bases, with 17 bases lying between them. Based on the CDR3 plus reference TRBV5-6 and TRBJ2-1, the full variable domain is DAGVTQSPTHLIKTRGQQVTLRCSPKSGHDTVSWYQQALGQGPQFIFQYYEEEERQRGNFPDRFSGHQFPNYSSELNVNALLLGDSALYLCASSLLMDGGNEQFFGPGTRLTVL.

This clone was seen at least ten times. This chain uses TRBV21-1 with TRBJ2-7; the table's D call, TRBD2, was not checked against the DNA. TRBV21-1 is a known pseudogene. This CDR3 has 17 residues. CDR3 DNA: TGTGCCAGCAGCAAAGCGCGCAACGTGACTAGTCGATACGAGCAGTACTTC. The encoded protein is CASSKARNVTSRYEQYF.

This chain joins TRBV10-3 and TRBJ2-1; 9 bases are shared with TRBD2. Per the germline V gene, CDR1 is ENHRY and CDR2 is SYGVKD. This CDR3 is 16 amino acids long. Trimming at V came to 6 bases and at J to 0 bases, leaving 6 bases not matched to a gene. CDR3 coding DNA: TGTGCCATCAGGGGAATTAGCGGGGGCTCCTACAATGAGCAGTTCTTC. This sequence encodes CAIRGISGGSYNEQFF.

The chain recombines TRBV30 with TRBJ1-4; D is unresolved. The CDR3 length is 13 residues. Germline CDR1 reads GTSNPN; CDR2 reads SVGIG (reference sequence). Trimming took off 2 bases at V and 3 bases at J, with 7 bases between the two ends. The CDR3 region is CAWSIAANEKLFF. CDR3 nucleotides: TGTGCCTGGAGTATAGCAGCTAATGAAAAACTGTTTTTT.

The J gene is TRBJ1-2, the V gene TRBV7-8; D perhaps matches TRBD1 (6 bases). The V and J ends lost 5 bases and 4 bases respectively, with 26 bases between them. The CDR3 contains 18 residues. Germline lookup yields CDR1 SGHVS and CDR2 FQNEAQ. The CDR3 DNA reads TGTGCCAGCAGCCCAGGGGCAGGGAACACCGGCGGGGTCTATGGCTACACCTTC. This sequence encodes CASSPGAGNTGGVYGYTF.

The V gene is TRBV5-6, the J gene TRBJ1-6; 8 nucleotides align to TRBD1. Germline loops: CDR1 SGHDT, CDR2 YYEEEE. J gave up 9 bases and V 0 bases, and 8 bases lay outside the gene matches. CDR3 length: 16 residues. The CDR3 loop reads CASSLEFAGGSSPLHF. The CDR3 coding sequence is TGTGCCAGCAGCTTGGAGTTCGCAGGGGGCAGTTCACCCCTCCACTTT.

This chain uses TRBV6-1 with TRBJ1-2; the D is unclear. The germline V gene has CDR1 MNHNS and CDR2 SASEGT. The CDR3 covers 13 residues. Trimming removed 3 bases at V and 1 base at J, with 6 bases between. CDR3 sequence reads: CASSDRFNYGYTF. As DNA, the CDR3 is TGTGCCAGCAGTGACAGGTTTAACTATGGCTACACCTTC.

The rearrangement uses TRBV28 and TRBJ1-5, with TRBD1 matching over 12 bases. This CDR3 region has 18 residues. V lost 4 bases, J lost 8 bases, and 15 bases stayed unmatched. Germline CDR1 reads MDHEN; CDR2 reads SYDVKM. The CDR3 region has the DNA TGTGCCAGCAGTTCTCCGGGACAGGGGGCGCTCGGTACGGAGCCCCAGCATTTT. Translating it yields CASSSPGQGALGTEPQHF.

The chain recombines TRBV30 with TRBJ1-5; TRBD1 aligns across 8 bases. With 3 bases clipped from V and 8 bases from J, the junction kept 6 bases outside the gene matches. CDR1 is GTSNPN, CDR2 SVGIG, per germline (reference sequence). CDR3 length: 13 amino acids. This CDR3 is CAWRDRAYEPQHF. The CDR3 DNA sequence: TGTGCCTGGAGGGACAGGGCGTATGAGCCCCAGCATTTT.

The table lists this clone with a count of one. The chain couples TRBV19 to TRBJ1-5; 8 bases fit TRBD1. CDR1 and CDR2 (germline): LNHDA, SQIVND (reference sequence). The length of the CDR3 is 16 residues. J lost 2 bases, V lost 5 bases, and 8 bases had no gene match. This chain's CDR3 is CASSWTGWQGNQPQHF. The CDR3 nucleotides read TGTGCCAGTAGTTGGACAGGGTGGCAGGGCAATCAGCCCCAGCATTTT.

This chain connects TRBV5-4 to TRBJ2-2; D uncertain. With 10 bases removed from V and 9 bases from J, the gap between germline ends came to 13 bases. This CDR3 spans 11 amino acids. Looked up from germline, CDR1 is SGHNT and CDR2 is YYREEE (reference sequence). The CDR3 loop is CACFPGRELFF. CDR3 sequence (DNA): TGTGCCTGCTTCCCCGGCCGGGAGCTGTTTTTT.

The chain has TRBV11-3 and TRBJ2-3; 13 nucleotides align to TRBD2. Germline V lookup: CDR1 SGHNT, CDR2 YENEEA. This CDR3 contains 17 residues. After removal of 1 base from V and 6 bases from J, the junction contained 7 bases not matched to a gene. Here the CDR3 reads CASSLGTSGSPFDTQYF. The DNA of the CDR3 is TGTGCCAGCAGCTTAGGGACTAGCGGGAGTCCATTCGATACGCAGTATTTT.

The chain is built from TRBV30 and TRBJ2-7; 7 bases agree with TRBD2. CDR1 is GTSNPN, CDR2 SVGIG, per germline (reference sequence). Trimming cost V 8 bases and J 3 bases; bases outside gene matches: 4. This CDR3 has 11 residues. CDR3 bases: TGTGCCGGCTCGGGGGGCTACGAGCAGTACTTC. This translates into CAGSGGYEQYF.

This chain connects TRBV6-1 to TRBJ2-2; D ambiguous. The CDR3 runs 15 residues. Per germline, CDR1 MNHNS and CDR2 SASEGT. The V end lost 1 base, the J end lost 3 bases, and 9 bases lay between the germline ends. This CDR3 reads CASSEGERDTGELFF. CDR3 nucleotides: TGTGCCAGCAGTGAAGGCGAAAGGGACACCGGGGAGCTGTTTTTT.

The V and J genes are TRBV4-1 and TRBJ2-1, with D maybe TRBD2 (6 bases). This CDR3 spans 15 amino acids. Trimming took off 4 bases at V and 0 bases at J, with 10 bases between the two ends. Germline V CDR1 and CDR2: MGHRA, YSYEKL. The CDR3 here is CASSPRGSSYNEQFF. Written as DNA, the CDR3 is TGCGCCAGCAGCCCTCGGGGGAGCTCCTACAATGAGCAGTTCTTC.

The genes are TRBV2 and TRBJ1-4, with 10 nucleotides matching TRBD1. The length of the CDR3 is 15 residues. CDR1 is SNHLY, CDR2 FYNNEI, per germline. The V and J ends lost 4 bases and 8 bases, in that order; junction bases with no gene match: 7. CDR3 amino acids: CASSASDRGWEKLFF. In nucleotides, the CDR3 is TGTGCCAGCAGTGCATCGGACAGGGGGTGGGAAAAACTGTTTTTT.

The chain recombines TRBV6-1 with TRBJ2-3, with D perhaps being TRBD1 or TRBD2 (5 bases each). The CDR3 extends over 17 amino acids. CDR1 MNHNS and CDR2 SASEGT come from the germline V gene. The V gene lost 2 bases and the J gene lost 2 bases, with 17 bases spanning the gap. CDR3 sequence: CASSERAGTGATDTQYF. The CDR3 DNA sequence: TGTGCCAGCAGTGAAAGGGCGGGCACCGGGGCCACAGATACGCAGTATTTT.

The gene calls are TRBV24-1 and TRBJ2-2, with D hard to call. This CDR3 region has 13 residues. Per germline, CDR1 KGHDR and CDR2 SFDVKD. Trimming took off 5 bases at V and 4 bases at J, with 7 bases between the two ends. CDR3 sequence: CATSALTTGELFF. Written as DNA, the CDR3 is TGTGCCACCAGTGCCCTTACCACCGGGGAGCTGTTTTTT.

The genes are TRBV5-6 and TRBJ2-1; no clear D. The CDR3 extends over 15 amino acids. The V end was cut by 0 bases, the J end by 4 bases, with 11 bases between. Germline V CDR1 and CDR2: SGHDT, YYEEEE. This CDR3 reads CASSLDRRSYNEQFF. The CDR3 DNA is TGTGCCAGCAGCTTGGATCGCAGGAGTTACAATGAGCAGTTCTTC.

This clone was seen just once. The rearrangement uses TRBV4-2 and TRBJ1-6; weak D call: TRBD1 (6 bases). The CDR3 length is 19 residues. V shed 4 bases and J shed 8 bases, with 27 bases lying between them. Germline CDR1 LGHNA, CDR2 YNFKEQ. The CDR3 DNA follows: TGTGCCAGCAGCCCCGGGGGCGGGGGGGCCTCCCCCCGATATTCACCCCTCCACTTT. It yields the protein CASSPGGGGASPRYSPLHF.

This clone was seen a single time. The chain links TRBV9 to TRBJ1-2; TRBD1 is a possible D gene (6 bases). Germline V gene lookup returns CDR1 SGDLS and CDR2 YYNGEE. Trimming left V 4 bases short and J 2 bases short, with 15 bases between. CDR3 length equals 15 residues. The DNA for the CDR3 is TGTGCCAGCAGCTTTAAGACAGGACGAAACTATGGCTACACCTTC. Translated, it gives CASSFKTGRNYGYTF.

This clone was seen only once. V and J are TRBV23-1 and TRBJ1-3, with 7 bases that match TRBD1. TRBV23-1 carries the ORF label, with uncertain function. Unmatched junction bases numbered 0, after V lost 3 bases and J lost 4 bases. CDR3 size: 13 residues. DNA for the CDR3: TGCGCCAGCAGTCAGGGACAGGGAAACACCATATATTTT. Translating it yields CASSQGQGNTIYF.

On this clone: At one of its ends the junction is not consistent with the germline gene, which may arise from a read error. The chain links TRBV28 to TRBJ1-2; the D gene is possibly TRBD1 (6 bases). CDR1 is MDHEN and CDR2 is SYDVKM in the germline V gene. The CDR3 loop spans 15 amino acids. The CDR3 coding sequence is TGTGCCAGCAGTCCCCTCGTGGGCGAAGGGGGTATTTTTGCCTTC. Its protein product is CASSPLVGEGGIFAF.